This T cell receptor beta chain was sequenced for a study of T-cell memory formation after mild COVID-19. Study-level background: Most TCR clusters belonged to a single donor.

A 5'RACE reaction primed in the constant segment made cDNA libraries of TCR alpha and TCR beta, and these carried sample barcodes and UMIs. TCRdb reprocessed the 5' RACE reads with MiXCR, giving one entry per CDR3 protein. The data contain some 330,000 distinct CDR3 sequences, under 25% of them seen just once; the ten biggest clones take up roughly an eighth. This clonotype occurred once. Its antigen is as yet unknown. Germline CDR1 MGHDK, CDR2 SYGVNS. V lost 9 bases, J lost 4 bases, and 15 bases lay in between. There are 13 residues in the CDR3. Study-level findings and limits: Contracting CD4+ clones lay largely in CM and EM, with CD8+ ones residing in EMRA.

This TCR derives from an adult woman who had mild COVID-19 (a few samples of this study predate the infection). Cell type and time point are not known. Sequences were obtained from PBMCs or a T cell subset sorted from them (not recorded which). The chain links TRBV25-1 to TRBJ1-1, with a tentative D call TRBD1 (6 bases). The CDR3 spells CASAETGATEAFF. The CDR3 nucleotides read TGTGCCAGTGCAGAAACGGGGGCCACTGAAGCTTTCTTT.